What follows describes a single TCR beta chain. This record belongs to a study of identical twins. TCRdb itself ran the 5' RACE reads through MiXCR, one entry per CDR3 protein. Among 430,000 or so distinct CDR3 sequences listed, approximately 25% were seen once. The CDR3 totals 14 residues. After removal of 4 bases from V and 1 base from J, the junction contained 2 bases not matched to a gene. The germline gives CDR1 DFQATT, CDR2 SNEGSKA (reference sequence). The same specimen was also included in a second study, on T cells expressing NK-cell markers.

Sequenced material: CD4+ T cells sorted from blood. This sequence originates from a woman between 18 and 30 years old in good health. This sequence joins TRBV20-1 and TRBJ2-3, with 10 bases identical to TRBD2. The CDR3 DNA reads as TGCAGTGCTATAGCGGGGGGTGGCACAGATACGCAGTATTTT. Translated: CSAIAGGGTDTQYF.